This TCR beta chain was sequenced in a study of T cell therapy after organ transplantation. Study as a whole: T cells were expanded 2 to 3 weeks with 30 CMV class I/II epitopes. Of some ten patients, eight responded clinically and two did not.

Time point reported: 20-29 weeks after completion of therapy. Method: immunoSEQ multiplex PCR; TCRdb's copy keeps in-frame clones and lacks some. The table has about 2,300 clones, 60% to 80% seen once. The CDR3 contains 17 residues. Trimming stripped 1 base from V and 2 bases from J, with 17 bases between. From germline, CDR1 is MDHEN and CDR2 SYDVKM. Findings and caveats of the study: Both transferred clonotypes and endogenous ones absent from products apparently reconstituted. Pretherapy CD8 clonality inversely correlated with its fold change after therapy.

A word on this clone: No antigen is known for it.

The sequencing used CD8+ T cells from blood, collected after autologous CMV-specific T cell therapy. The rearrangement joins TRBV28 to TRBJ1-1, with D possibly TRBD1 on 6 matching bases. The source of this sequence is a human patient who had received a solid organ transplant and had CMV disease. The graft donor may be the source of some T cells. The CDR3 reads CASSLLSGGQSNTEAFF. The CDR3 region has the DNA TGTGCCAGCAGTTTATTATCGGGGGGGCAGTCAAACACTGAAGCTTTCTTT.